The sample holds a few counts of the clone carrying this T cell receptor (beta chain). Its target is not known. The sample comes from a study of T cells in Graves' hyperthyroidism and ophthalmopathy. Study-wide context: Peripheral blood was taken when the disease was first diagnosed, before any treatment began. Overall study results and limits: By a 13 V-J model, ophthalmopathy was set apart from stable hyperthyroidism. Ophthalmopathy got predicted by the model a median approximately six months before its onset.

Amplified regions were TCR beta CDR3 sequences from RNA transcripts. RT-PCR in the first round (using the HTBI primer set) targeted the TCR CDR3. TCRdb re-analysed the multiplex PCR reads in MiXCR, keeping a single row per CDR3 protein. The sample consists of approximately 570,000 distinct CDR3 sequences, around 20% of them appearing once. The germline V gene has CDR1 SGDLS and CDR2 YYNGEE. With 4 bases removed from V and 4 bases from J, the gap between germline ends came to 15 bases. The CDR3 extends over 14 amino acids. A NOSPECS grade of at least 4, a Clinical Activity Score of at least 3 and duration under 3 months were recorded in ophthalmopathy patients.

The chain carries TRBV9 and TRBJ2-7; a possible D gene is TRBD2 (6 bases). The receptor was derived from a man aged 35 to 55 with Graves' ophthalmopathy. The sequencing sample was made of blood. The CDR3 DNA is TGTGCCAGCAGCCCGGGGGTTTCTGGGTACGAGCAGTACTTC. Translation: CASSPGVSGYEQYF.